This T cell receptor beta chain was observed in a study of OX40 agonist ivuxolimab in advanced cancers. Across the whole study: The patients received agonistic anti-OX40 (CD134) antibody ivuxolimab. Prior anti-PD-1, anti-PD-L1 or anti-CTLA-4 therapy did not bar entry, and approximately 40% had some.

Study observations and caveats: Also present in some nonresponders was a low level of normalized T-cell clonal expansion.

Anyone with autoimmune disease history or systemic immunosuppression was excluded. Sequencing was performed with immunoSEQ multiplex PCR; in TCRdb, only in-frame clones are kept and a portion is missing. Seen here are under 95,000 clones, roughly 81% observed once, and the top ten hold roughly a sixth. The length of the CDR3 is 14 residues. The V gene lost 0 bases and the J gene lost 3 bases, with 6 bases spanning the gap. The germline gives CDR1 KGHSH, CDR2 LQKENI. Points on this clone: Its specificity is unknown.

V and J are TRBV18 and TRBJ1-3; D gene unclear. This receptor was taken from an adult with an advanced solid tumor such as melanoma, head and neck, liver or kidney cancer. This specimen was CD4+ or CD8+ T cells sorted from blood, taken in a trial of the OX40 agonist ivuxolimab. The CDR3 loop reads CASSPPASGNTIYF. The CDR3 nucleotides are TGTGCCAGCTCACCACCCGCTAGTGGAAACACCATATATTTT.